These T cell receptor beta chains were read from a single sample in a study of Graves' ophthalmopathy and Graves' hyperthyroidism. MiXCR was run by TCRdb on the multiplex PCR reads, yielding one entry per CDR3 protein. The sample holds roughly 700,000 distinct CDR3 sequences, approximately 40% seen once. Sample: peripheral blood. The receptors originated from an adult man with Graves' ophthalmopathy. Both conserved end residues are part of each CDR3. The D gene is left open where the match is weak. Part of the rows lack a size; the others show once, few, many or a class for expanded clones.

v_gene: TRBV25-1
abundance: few
j_gene: TRBJ2-2
len: 15
d_gene: .
CDR3nt: TGTGCCAGCAGCTTTTCGGGCAGGGACACCGGGGAGCTGTTTTTT
CDR3aa: CASSFSGRDTGELFF

v_gene: TRBV20-1
abundance: .
j_gene: TRBJ2-3
len: 15
d_gene: TRBD2
CDR3nt: TGCAGTGCGGAAAAGCGGGAGGGTAGCACAGATACGCAGTATTTT
CDR3aa: CSAEKREGSTDTQYF

v_gene: TRBV5-6
abundance: .
j_gene: TRBJ1-2
len: 15
d_gene: TRBD1
CDR3nt: TGTGCCAGCAGCTTGGAGGGACAGGGATGGTACGGCTACACCTTC
CDR3aa: CASSLEGQGWYGYTF

v_gene: TRBV24-1
abundance: .
j_gene: TRBJ1-5
len: 15
d_gene: .
CDR3nt: TGTGCCTGGAGTGTAACAGAACTCAGCAATCAGCCCCAGCATTTT
CDR3aa: CAWSVTELSNQPQHF

v_gene: TRBV11-1
abundance: .
j_gene: TRBJ2-6
len: 16
d_gene: TRBD1
CDR3nt: TGTGCCAGCAGCTTCGCAGGGGGCGCTGGGGCCAACGTCCTGACTTTC
CDR3aa: CASSFAGGAGANVLTF

v_gene: TRBV2
abundance: many
j_gene: TRBJ1-6
len: 14
d_gene: TRBD1
CDR3nt: TGTGCCAGCAGGGGAACAGGGGACGGTTCACCCCTCCACTTT
CDR3aa: CASRGTGDGSPLHF

v_gene: TRBV10-3
abundance: many
j_gene: TRBJ1-2
len: 15
d_gene: .
CDR3nt: TGTGCCATCAGTGAGTATACTATCCAAGCGAATGGCTACACCTTC
CDR3aa: CAISEYTIQANGYTF

v_gene: TRBV10-3
abundance: few
j_gene: TRBJ2-7
len: 12
d_gene: .
CDR3nt: TGTGCCTCATTGGGAGGCGGGCACGAGCAGTACTTC
CDR3aa: CASLGGGHEQYF

v_gene: TRBV29-1
abundance: .
j_gene: TRBJ1-4
len: 13
d_gene: TRBD1
CDR3nt: TGCAGCGTTTTAGGTACAGGGGATGAAAAACTGTTTTTT
CDR3aa: CSVLGTGDEKLFF

v_gene: TRBV25-1
abundance: .
j_gene: TRBJ1-1
len: 17
d_gene: .
CDR3nt: .
CDR3aa: CACSARDGQGENTEAFF

v_gene: TRBV29-1
abundance: few
j_gene: TRBJ2-5
len: 15
d_gene: TRBD2
CDR3nt: TGCAGCGTAGGAATCCGACTAGCGGGGGTGGAGACCCAGTACTTC
CDR3aa: CSVGIRLAGVETQYF

v_gene: TRBV2
abundance: few
j_gene: TRBJ2-2
len: 13
d_gene: .
CDR3nt: TGTGCCAGCACCATGAACCTAGTAGGGGAGCTGTTTTTT
CDR3aa: CASTMNLVGELFF

v_gene: TRBV6-4
abundance: many
j_gene: TRBJ1-3
len: 15
d_gene: .
CDR3nt: TGTGCCAGCAGTGACAGGGCGTCCTCTGGAAACACCATATATTTT
CDR3aa: CASSDRASSGNTIYF

v_gene: TRBV12-3/TRBV12-4
abundance: many
j_gene: TRBJ1-1
len: 13
d_gene: .
CDR3nt: TGTGCCAGCAGCCGAGACAGCCTTCATGAAGCTTTCTTT
CDR3aa: CASSRDSLHEAFF

v_gene: TRBV2
abundance: .
j_gene: TRBJ1-5
len: 20
d_gene: .
CDR3nt: TGTGCCAGCAGTTACTCGACTACTTCGGTCAGGGGTAGGGGCAATCAGCCCCAGCATTTT
CDR3aa: CASSYSTTSVRGRGNQPQHF

v_gene: TRBV20-1
abundance: .
j_gene: TRBJ1-2
len: 10
d_gene: .
CDR3nt: TGCAGTGCTGCAACCGGCGGCTACACCTTC
CDR3aa: CSAATGGYTF

v_gene: TRBV12-3/TRBV12-4
abundance: .
j_gene: TRBJ2-7
len: 13
d_gene: .
CDR3nt: TGTGCCAGCAGAGAGACCGGGGCAAGCGAGCAGTACTTC
CDR3aa: CASRETGASEQYF

v_gene: TRBV12-3/TRBV12-4
abundance: many
j_gene: TRBJ2-7
len: 12
d_gene: .
CDR3nt: TGTGCCAGCAGTGCCAGGGACGACGAGCAGTACTTC
CDR3aa: CASSARDDEQYF

v_gene: TRBV5-6
abundance: once
j_gene: TRBJ1-2
len: 18
d_gene: .
CDR3nt: TGCGCCAGCAGCCAAGATCTCGCTTCGTGGGCGGAGGTCTATGGCTACACCTTC
CDR3aa: CASSQDLASWAEVYGYTF

v_gene: TRBV7-9
abundance: few
j_gene: TRBJ1-5
len: 16
d_gene: .
CDR3nt: TGTGCCAGCAGCTCGGCTGGGACCAAGGGGAATCAGCCCCAGCATTTT
CDR3aa: CASSSAGTKGNQPQHF

v_gene: TRBV10-3
abundance: .
j_gene: TRBJ2-5
len: 18
d_gene: TRBD2
CDR3nt: TGTGCCATCAGTGTCGGTGGGCAGCCCGGGAGGGCCCGCGAGACCCAGTACTTC
CDR3aa: CAISVGGQPGRARETQYF

v_gene: TRBV29-1
abundance: .
j_gene: TRBJ2-1
len: 16
d_gene: TRBD2
CDR3nt: TGCAGCGTTGAAACACGGGGACTAGCGGGAGGTTATGAGCAGTTCTTC
CDR3aa: CSVETRGLAGGYEQFF

v_gene: TRBV29-1
abundance: .
j_gene: TRBJ1-1
len: 14
d_gene: TRBD1
CDR3nt: TGCAGCGGCAGACAGGGGAGCCCTAGGGCTGAAGCTTTCTTT
CDR3aa: CSGRQGSPRAEAFF